The clone carrying this T cell receptor (beta chain) was detected a few times. The target antigen is unknown. With duration under 3 months, ophthalmopathy was active: Clinical Activity Score at least 3, NOSPECS at least 4. Uncontrolled infections, other autoimmune diseases, pregnancy or lactation led to exclusion of patients. The data belong to a study of T cells in Graves' hyperthyroidism and ophthalmopathy. The CDR3 regions of TCR beta were amplified from RNA transcripts. Researchers ran a first-round RT-PCR on the TCR CDR3 using the HTBI primer set. TCRdb analysed the multiplex PCR reads with MiXCR anew, one entry per CDR3 protein. The sample records about 600,000 distinct CDR3 sequences, over 12% being singletons. The CDR3 is made up of 13 amino acids. CDR1 MDHEN and CDR2 SYDVKM come from the germline V gene. Trimming shortened V by 1 base and J by 6 bases, and 6 bases separated the two germline ends.

Study results and limitations: Clonotypes that were expanded in thyroid above 0.001 mostly appeared in blood too. Stable hyperthyroidism and ophthalmopathy were separated using 13 V-J signatures.

Sequencing was carried out using blood. The TCR comes from a woman under 30 with Graves' ophthalmopathy. The chain uses TRBV28 and TRBJ2-2, with D possibly matching TRBD1 (5 bases). The CDR3 bases are TGTGCCAGCAGTTTATTAGGGGCCGGGGAGCTGTTTTTT. Protein: CASSLLGAGELFF.